This is a list of T cell receptor beta chains from one sample in a study of T cell repertoires in cytomegalovirus infection. TCRdb reprocessed the reads via MiXCR and lists one record per CDR3 protein. The data contain fewer than 300,000 distinct CDR3 sequences, about 25% of them seen just once; the ten biggest clones take up 11% to 15%. Sequenced material: PBMCs. Source of these receptors: a human donor in good health (CMV status not recorded). Some clones in this sample may be carry-over from other donors' samples. CDR3s include the opening cysteine and the closing phenylalanine or tryptophan. A D gene is named only where the DNA matches it firmly. Clone size, where shown, is once, few, many, or a class for clones that have expanded.

d_call,j_call,clone_size,v_call,cdr3_aa,cdr3_nt
-,TRBJ2-5,many,TRBV7-2,CASSRRIQETQYF,TGTGCCAGCAGCCGACGGATTCAAGAGACCCAGTACTTC
-,TRBJ1-1,few,TRBV29-1,CSVDPSVWNTEAFF,TGCAGCGTTGACCCATCCGTATGGAACACTGAAGCTTTCTTT
-,TRBJ2-5,few,TRBV12-3/TRBV12-4,CASRGKTQYF,TGTGCCAGCAGAGGAAAGACCCAGTACTTC
-,TRBJ2-7,-,TRBV28,CASNTLRGLSPRSEQYF,TGTGCCAGCAACACCCTTAGGGGACTCTCACCTAGATCCGAGCAGTACTTC
-,TRBJ1-1,few,TRBV5-1,CASSPRDMNTEAFF,TGCGCCAGCAGCCCCCGGGACATGAACACTGAAGCTTTCTTT
TRBD2,TRBJ2-3,many,TRBV12-3/TRBV12-4,CASSRLAGGQSTDTQYF,TGTGCCAGCAGCCGACTAGCGGGAGGCCAGAGCACAGATACGCAGTATTTT
-,TRBJ2-5,many,TRBV7-2,CASSLGTAPQETQYF,TGTGCCAGCAGCTTAGGCACAGCGCCTCAAGAGACCCAGTACTTC
TRBD2,TRBJ2-1,-,TRBV2,CASSGTSGINEQFF,TGTGCCAGCAGTGGGACTAGCGGTATCAATGAGCAGTTCTTC
-,TRBJ2-2,-,TRBV5-1,CASSEGGDTGELFF,TGCGCCAGCAGCGAGGGAGGAGACACCGGGGAGCTGTTTTTT
-,TRBJ2-7,few,TRBV7-2,CASSTRTPYEQYF,TGTGCCAGCAGTACGAGGACACCCTACGAGCAGTACTTC
-,TRBJ2-1,few,TRBV20-1,CSATGGSSYNEQFF,TGCAGTGCTACGGGCGGAAGCTCCTACAATGAGCAGTTCTTC
-,TRBJ1-1,few,TRBV28,CASSFTSRAFF,TGTGCCAGCAGTTTTACCTCTAGGGCTTTCTTT
-,TRBJ2-4,many,TRBV7-8,CASSRWGRGAKNIQYF,TGTGCCAGCAGCCGATGGGGGCGGGGAGCCAAAAACATTCAGTACTTC
TRBD2,TRBJ2-5,few,TRBV29-1,CSVSGGGESSQYF,TGCAGCGTCTCCGGGGGGGGGGAATCGTCCCAGTACTTC
-,TRBJ1-2,few,TRBV28,CASSLHPQGIYGYTF,TGTGCCAGCAGTTTACATCCACAGGGAATCTATGGCTACACCTTC
TRBD1,TRBJ1-6,few,TRBV28,CASRNPQGAGYSPLHF,TGTGCCAGCAGAAATCCGCAGGGGGCAGGGTATTCACCCCTCCACTTT
-,TRBJ1-2,-,TRBV28,CASSLWVVESNYGYTF,TGTGCCAGCAGTTTATGGGTGGTGGAGTCTAACTATGGCTACACCTTC
-,TRBJ1-4,-,TRBV7-2,CATHMEVGEKLFF,TGTGCCACCCATATGGAGGTTGGAGAAAAACTGTTTTTT
-,TRBJ1-4,many,TRBV7-2,CASHRATTNEKLFF,TGTGCCAGCCACCGTGCTACAACTAATGAAAAACTGTTTTTT
TRBD1,TRBJ2-3,many,TRBV7-2,CASSRRDRQYF,TGTGCCAGCAGCCGAAGGGACAGGCAGTATTTT
-,TRBJ1-5,many,TRBV7-2,CASSLSGFNQPQHF,TGTGCCAGCAGCTTATCCGGATTCAATCAGCCCCAGCATTTT
-,TRBJ1-1,-,TRBV29-1,CSVTRLNTEAFF,TGCAGCGTTACTAGGTTAAACACTGAAGCTTTCTTT
-,TRBJ1-5,-,TRBV7-2,CASSLVANQPKHF,TGTGCCAGCAGCTTAGTTGCCAATCAGCCCAAGCATTTT
-,TRBJ2-5,few,TRBV27,CASRGLRKETQYF,TGTGCCAGCAGGGGACTTCGAAAAGAGACCCAGTACTTC
-,TRBJ2-7,once,TRBV20-1,CSASPSESSSYEQYF,TGCAGTGCTTCCCCTAGCGAATCGAGCTCCTACGAGCAGTACTTC
-,TRBJ2-7,few,TRBV29-1,CSVDSGNTYEQYF,TGCAGCGTTGATAGTGGCAACACCTACGAGCAGTACTTC
-,TRBJ1-1,-,TRBV7-9,CASSLTGEVSEAFF,TGTGCCAGCAGCTTAACCGGCGAGGTATCTGAAGCTTTCTTT
-,TRBJ2-1,-,TRBV29-1,CSARRGSYNEQFF,TGCAGCGCAAGACGGGGGTCATACAATGAGCAGTTCTTC
-,TRBJ2-5,many,TRBV7-2,CASSLGGQQETQYF,TGTGCCAGCAGCTTAGGTGGGCAACAAGAGACCCAGTACTTC
TRBD2,TRBJ2-5,-,TRBV7-9,CATTSGSERETQYF,TGTGCCACCACTAGCGGGAGTGAAAGAGAGACCCAGTACTTC
-,TRBJ1-1,few,TRBV7-9,CASSLFIIGGDTEAFF,TGTGCCAGCAGCTTATTTATAATCGGGGGAGACACTGAAGCTTTCTTT
TRBD2,TRBJ2-1,-,TRBV29-1,CSVEDQGLAGGLNSYNEQFF,TGCAGCGTTGAAGATCAGGGTCTAGCGGGAGGGCTTAATTCCTACAATGAGCAGTTCTTC
-,TRBJ2-6,-,TRBV5-6,CASSFAGKNVLTF,TGTGCCAGCAGCTTTGCCGGGAAGAACGTCCTGACTTTC
TRBD1,TRBJ2-7,many,TRBV7-6,CASSRDGTGTYEQYF,TGTGCCAGCAGCCGAGACGGGACAGGGACCTACGAGCAGTACTTC
TRBD2,TRBJ2-6,-,TRBV5-1,CASSWGLAGSSGANVLTF,TGCGCCAGCAGCTGGGGACTAGCGGGAAGCTCTGGGGCCAACGTCCTGACTTTC
TRBD1,TRBJ2-7,many,TRBV7-2,CASRGRQGYEQYF,TGTGCCAGCAGAGGTAGACAGGGCTACGAGCAGTACTTC
-,TRBJ2-3,-,TRBV7-2,CASSEGPTLASQYF,TGTGCCAGCAGCGAGGGACCGACCCTCGCCTCGCAGTATTTT
-,TRBJ2-2,-,TRBV5-1,CASRDQGASTGELFF,TGCGCCAGCAGGGATCAGGGCGCGAGCACCGGGGAGCTGTTTTTT
-,TRBJ1-1,few,TRBV7-2,CASSLEALTEAFF,TGTGCCAGCAGCTTAGAGGCACTAACTGAAGCTTTCTTT
-,TRBJ2-1,many,TRBV7-9,CASSLAVGSSSYNEQFF,TGTGCCAGCAGCTTAGCGGTAGGATCGAGCTCCTACAATGAGCAGTTCTTC
-,TRBJ2-7,many,TRBV28,CASSTVVGDTYEQYF,TGTGCCAGCAGCACCGTCGTGGGGGACACCTACGAGCAGTACTTC
TRBD1,TRBJ1-1,-,TRBV7-6,CASSSRQGQGNTEAFF,TGTGCCAGCAGCTCACGACAGGGGCAGGGGAACACTGAAGCTTTCTTT
-,TRBJ2-6,-,TRBV2,CASGSSGANVLTF,TGTGCCAGCGGGAGCTCTGGGGCCAACGTCCTGACTTTC
-,TRBJ2-1,-,TRBV3-1,CASRGYHNEQFF,TGTGCCAGCCGGGGATACCACAATGAGCAGTTCTTC
-,TRBJ2-3,-,TRBV29-1,CSGLLYSQSTDTQYF,TGCAGCGGACTTCTCTACAGTCAAAGCACAGATACGCAGTATTTT
-,TRBJ2-2,few,TRBV7-3,CASTPVRNTGELFF,TGTGCCAGCACCCCAGTTAGAAACACCGGGGAGCTGTTTTTT
TRBD2,TRBJ2-3,few,TRBV7-6,CASSLGSGTSGTDTQYF,TGTGCCAGCAGCTTAGGATCCGGGACTAGCGGCACAGATACGCAGTATTTT
TRBD1,TRBJ1-2,many,TRBV7-2,CASSPGTGGGYGYTF,TGTGCCAGCAGCCCGGGGACAGGGGGCGGCTATGGCTACACCTTC
-,TRBJ2-3,-,TRBV7-2,CASSLAESDTQYF,TGTGCCAGCAGCTTAGCAGAATCAGATACGCAGTATTTT
-,TRBJ2-1,-,TRBV12-3/TRBV12-4,CASKIPGPYNNEHFF,TGTGCCAGCAAAATACCGGGGCCCTACAACAATGAGCATTTCTTC
-,TRBJ2-3,many,TRBV7-2,CASSLEVIPAADTQYF,TGTGCCAGCAGCTTAGAGGTCATCCCGGCGGCAGATACGCAGTATTTT
-,TRBJ2-1,-,TRBV7-2,CASSRQIRSNEQFF,TGTGCCAGCAGCCGACAGATCCGATCCAATGAGCAGTTCTTC
-,TRBJ1-1,-,TRBV20-1,CSAIRRETEAFF,TGCAGTGCTATAAGGAGGGAAACTGAAGCTTTCTTT
-,TRBJ2-7,few,TRBV7-9,CASSLPEDYEQYF,TGTGCCAGCAGCTTACCCGAGGACTACGAGCAGTACTTC
-,TRBJ2-1,many,TRBV7-2,CASSYDPTYNEQFF,TGTGCCAGCAGCTATGACCCGACCTACAATGAGCAGTTCTTC
TRBD2,TRBJ2-7,few,TRBV6-5,CASSGGGSRPYEQYF,TGTGCCAGCAGCGGCGGCGGGAGCCGACCCTACGAGCAGTACTTC
TRBD2,TRBJ2-1,-,TRBV19,CASSISGGSQFF,TGTGCCAGTAGTATCTCCGGGGGGTCGCAGTTCTTC